The next 2 T cell receptor beta chains were all read from a single sample in a study of response to subunit inactivated influenza vaccine. TCRdb re-called the RT-PCR reads through MiXCR, storing one row per CDR3 protein. The sample carries around 570,000 distinct CDR3 sequences, about 11% recorded once. The data also belong to a second study, concerning T cells expressing NK-cell markers. That study reports: cDNA encoding TCR beta was synthesized via 5'RACE template switching incorporating UMIs.

The source was PBMCs from blood, collected on the day of vaccination. The receptors stem from a man between 45 and 60 years old who received an inactivated influenza vaccine.

This chain uses TRBV2 with TRBJ2-6; TRBD2 might be the D (5 bases). Germline lookup yields CDR1 SNHLY and CDR2 FYNNEI. V was pared by 2 bases and J by 2 bases, with 7 bases between. The CDR3 covers 15 residues. In nucleotides, the CDR3 is TGTGCCAGCAGTGAATTGAGGGCTGGGGCCAACGTCCTGACTTTC. It yields the protein CASSELRAGANVLTF.

The rearrangement joins TRBV9 to TRBJ1-1; D is uncertain. Germline values: CDR1 SGDLS, CDR2 YYNGEE. CDR3 length: 14 residues. V was pared by 0 bases and J by 3 bases, with 9 bases between. CDR3 in DNA: TGTGCCAGCAGCGTAGAGGGCCCCCACACTGAAGCTTTCTTT. Translating it yields CASSVEGPHTEAFF.